A selection of T cell receptor beta chains follows, all from one sample in a study of type 1 regulatory T cells. One entry per CDR3 protein results from TCRdb running MiXCR on the reads. The data contain some 71,000 distinct CDR3 sequences, less than 25% of them singletons. Antigen specificity for these receptors is unknown. The sequenced sample consisted of cultured type 1 regulatory T (Tr1) cells, either the whole culture or a sorted fraction (not recorded which). These receptors originate from a human donor in good health. Each CDR3 is given with its conserved first and last residue. Each record gives: V gene, D gene, J gene, clone size, CDR3 DNA, CDR3 protein. The D gene is left open where the match is weak. Clone size is shown for a subset of rows, as once, few, many or a class of expanded clone.

TRBV20-1	.	TRBJ1-1	.	TGCAGTGCTAGAGTAGGGACCGACCTGAACACTGAAGCTTTCTTT	CSARVGTDLNTEAFF
TRBV5-1	.	TRBJ2-3	few	TGCGCCACCACGACTGGGGACACAGATACGCAGTATTTT	CATTTGDTDTQYF
TRBV5-1	.	TRBJ2-7	many	TGCGCCAGCAGCGCCCTCGAGTACGAGCAGTACTTC	CASSALEYEQYF
TRBV28	.	TRBJ2-1	.	TGTGCCAGCAGTTTAAGGGGAACATTGAGCCTCAATGAGCAGTTCTTC	CASSLRGTLSLNEQFF
TRBV5-1	.	TRBJ2-1	.	TGCGCCAGCGGCCCCAGGGGCCCGGAAAATGAGCAGTTCTTC	CASGPRGPENEQFF
TRBV20-1	.	TRBJ1-5	few	TGCAGTGCTGGAGGATTAGGAGGCAATCAGCCCCAGCATTTT	CSAGGLGGNQPQHF
TRBV29-1	.	TRBJ1-2	.	TGCAGCGCGACAGACACTAACTATGGCTACACCTTC	CSATDTNYGYTF
TRBV9	TRBD2	TRBJ2-2	few	TGTGCCAGCAGCATCGGACTAGCGGGTAGTGGAGCCGGGGAGCTGTTTTTT	CASSIGLAGSGAGELFF
TRBV11-2	TRBD2	TRBJ2-1	.	TGTGCCGGCGGACTAGCGGGAGGATTGGAGCAGTTCTTC	CAGGLAGGLEQFF
TRBV20-1	.	TRBJ2-7	few	TGCAGCCCCACCTCGGGTGGTTTAAGGAACGAGCAGTACTTC	CSPTSGGLRNEQYF
TRBV2	.	TRBJ1-1	few	TGTGCCAGCAGCTATTTAACTGAAGCTTTCTTT	CASSYLTEAFF